Only a few counts were recorded for the clone carrying this T cell receptor beta chain. Its specificity is unknown. The data stem from a study of blood T cells in healthy people across ages. Findings and limits, study-wide: Relative to aged donors, long-lived donors carried more naive CD4+ cells and displayed higher diversity.

The trim removed 2 bases at V and 1 base at J, leaving 3 bases unmatched. Per the germline V gene, CDR1 is MNHEY and CDR2 is SVGAGI. This CDR3 has 16 amino acids. The second PCR ran about 7 to 12 cycles with a sample-barcoded 5' primer and J-beta primers. A 12-random-nucleotide template-switch adaptor tagged each cDNA molecule. TCRdb re-derived calls from the 5' RACE reads in MiXCR, one entry per CDR3 protein. The sample yields nearly 800,000 distinct CDR3 sequences, around 25% seen once. The same sample was also used in a study of T cells of mothers and their children. As that report states: The donor cohort consisted of three healthy Caucasian mothers and their six children.

Sequenced material: blood. This receptor was taken from a boy younger than 18 in good health. V gene TRBV6-5 combines with J gene TRBJ2-7; TRBD2 agrees at 12 bases. The chain's CDR3 is CASSYGLAGSSYEQYF. The CDR3 DNA reads as TGTGCCAGCAGTTACGGACTAGCGGGAAGTTCCTACGAGCAGTACTTC.